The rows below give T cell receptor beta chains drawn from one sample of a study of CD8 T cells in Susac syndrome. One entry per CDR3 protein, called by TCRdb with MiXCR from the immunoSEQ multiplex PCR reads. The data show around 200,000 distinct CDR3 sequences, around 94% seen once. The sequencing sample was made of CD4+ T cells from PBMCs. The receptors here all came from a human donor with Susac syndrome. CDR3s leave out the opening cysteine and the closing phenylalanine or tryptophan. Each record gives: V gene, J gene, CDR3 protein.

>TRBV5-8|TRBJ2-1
ASSFRGGSYNEQF
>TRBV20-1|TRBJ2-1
SAPPSGSYEQF
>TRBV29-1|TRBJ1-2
SVERDRGGYT
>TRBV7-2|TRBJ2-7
ASSYGPQKKDEQY
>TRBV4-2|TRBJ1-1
ASSQEGQALNTEAF
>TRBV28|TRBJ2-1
ASSGEGPEYLYNEQF
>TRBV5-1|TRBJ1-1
ASTPGIQGGGTEAF
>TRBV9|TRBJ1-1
ASSATTANTEAF
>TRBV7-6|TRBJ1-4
ASSSNRGREKLF
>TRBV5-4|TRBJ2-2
ASSVGTGRTGELF
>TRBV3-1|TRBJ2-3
ASKTGTGTDTQY
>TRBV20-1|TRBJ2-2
SARPGGRTGELF
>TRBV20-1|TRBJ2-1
SAMTRGPNNEQF
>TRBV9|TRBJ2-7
ASSVEARTYEQY
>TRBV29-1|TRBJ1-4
SVTGWANEKLF
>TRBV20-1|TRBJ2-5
SASGGTQY
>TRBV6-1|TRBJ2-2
ASSEATLNTGELF
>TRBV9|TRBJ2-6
ASSLQGLAYSGANVLT
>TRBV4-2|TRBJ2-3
ASRWGLAGIGDTQY
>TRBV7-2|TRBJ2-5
ASSLGGGLETQY
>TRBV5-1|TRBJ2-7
ASSFLDEQY
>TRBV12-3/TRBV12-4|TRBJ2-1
ASSFYSGRDATQF
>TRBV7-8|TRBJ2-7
ASSSTGLGSYEQY
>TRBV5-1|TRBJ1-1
ASSLTPRVNTEAF
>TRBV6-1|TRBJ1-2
ASSSSHLGYGYT
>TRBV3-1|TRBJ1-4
ASSQDHFRGGSANEKLF
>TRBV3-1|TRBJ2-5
ASSQEVVGRETQY
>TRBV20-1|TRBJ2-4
SASNTPGDIQY
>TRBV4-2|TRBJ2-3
ASSTRLAGAHTDTQY
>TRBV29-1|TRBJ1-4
SVEVEINEKLF
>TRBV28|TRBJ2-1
ASSRTSLTYNEQF
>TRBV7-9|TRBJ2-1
ASSPLSQGLARDEQF
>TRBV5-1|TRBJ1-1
ASSLAAYHTGEAF
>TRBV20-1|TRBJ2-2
SARPLNTGELF
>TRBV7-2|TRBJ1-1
ASSPEPGRSGGTEAF
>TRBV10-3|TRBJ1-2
AISEGSGVYGYT
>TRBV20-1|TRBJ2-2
SARDSPVGELF
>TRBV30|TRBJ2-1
AWRLVREYFGEQF
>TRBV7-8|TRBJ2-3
ASSLGAGRRSRSTDTQY
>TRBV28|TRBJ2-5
ASSLGTPRETQY
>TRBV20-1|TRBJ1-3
SARESRASSGNTIY
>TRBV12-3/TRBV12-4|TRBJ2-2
ASSSRDRGTGELF
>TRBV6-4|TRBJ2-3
ASSPSFTGPRDTQY
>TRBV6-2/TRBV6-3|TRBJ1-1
ASSYGAGAEAF
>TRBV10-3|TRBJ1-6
AISGDRGNSPLH
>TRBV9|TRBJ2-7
ASSVGTGGQDEQY
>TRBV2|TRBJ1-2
ASSDVQGGNGYT
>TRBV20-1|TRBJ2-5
SARDRQSTKSTQY
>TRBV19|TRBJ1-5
ASSIEGTVNQPQH
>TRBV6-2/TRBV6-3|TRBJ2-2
ASSFLQQGELF